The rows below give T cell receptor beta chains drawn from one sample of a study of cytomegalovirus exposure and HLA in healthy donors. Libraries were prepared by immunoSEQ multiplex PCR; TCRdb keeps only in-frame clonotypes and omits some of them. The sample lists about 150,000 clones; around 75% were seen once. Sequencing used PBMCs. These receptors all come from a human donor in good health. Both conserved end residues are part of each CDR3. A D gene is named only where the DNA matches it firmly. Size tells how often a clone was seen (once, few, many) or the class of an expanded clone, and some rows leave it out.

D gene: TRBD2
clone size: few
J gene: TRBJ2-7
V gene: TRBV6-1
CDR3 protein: CASSEGTAGVYEQYF
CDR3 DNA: TGTGCCAGCAGTGAAGGCACGGCGGGGGTCTACGAGCAGTACTTC

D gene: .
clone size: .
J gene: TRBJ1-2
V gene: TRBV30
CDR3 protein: CAQPGDYGYPF
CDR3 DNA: TGTGCCCAGCCAGGGGACTATGGCTACCCCTTC

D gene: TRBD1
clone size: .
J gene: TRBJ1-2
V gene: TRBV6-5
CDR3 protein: CASSSHDRAYGYTF
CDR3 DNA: TGTGCCAGCAGTTCCCACGACAGGGCCTATGGCTACACCTTC

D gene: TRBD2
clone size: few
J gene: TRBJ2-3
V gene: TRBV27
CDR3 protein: CASTPIGGIDTQYF
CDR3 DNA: TGTGCCAGCACCCCTATCGGGGGGATAGATACGCAGTATTTT

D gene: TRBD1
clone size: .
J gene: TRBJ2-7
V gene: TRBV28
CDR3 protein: CASSFRRTGGNEQYF
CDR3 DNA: TGTGCCAGCAGTTTCCGAAGGACAGGGGGGAACGAGCAGTACTTC

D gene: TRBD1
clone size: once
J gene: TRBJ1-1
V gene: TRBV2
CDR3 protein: CASSRPEGQGDPEAFF
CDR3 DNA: TGTGCCAGCAGTCGCCCAGAGGGACAGGGGGATCCTGAAGCTTTCTTT

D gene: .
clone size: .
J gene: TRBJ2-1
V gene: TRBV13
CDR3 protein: CASSFLEGNEQFF
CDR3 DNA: TGTGCCAGCAGCTTTTTAGAGGGCAATGAGCAGTTCTTC

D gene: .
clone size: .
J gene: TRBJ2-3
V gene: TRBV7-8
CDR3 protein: CASSLARADTQYF
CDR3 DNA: TGTGCCAGCAGCTTAGCGAGGGCAGATACGCAGTATTTT

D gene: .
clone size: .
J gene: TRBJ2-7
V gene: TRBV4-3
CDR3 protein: CASSQDRHSSYEQYF
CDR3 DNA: TGCGCCAGCAGCCAAGATCGTCACAGCTCCTACGAGCAGTACTTC

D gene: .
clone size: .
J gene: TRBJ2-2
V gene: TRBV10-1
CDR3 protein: CASSAVYTGELFF
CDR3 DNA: TGCGCCAGCAGCGCAGTGTACACCGGGGAGCTGTTTTTT

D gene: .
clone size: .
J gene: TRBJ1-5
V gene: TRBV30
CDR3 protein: CAWSIMGGQPQHF
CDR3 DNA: TGTGCCTGGAGTATAATGGGGGGTCAGCCCCAGCATTTT

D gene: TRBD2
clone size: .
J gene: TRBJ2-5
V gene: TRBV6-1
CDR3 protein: CASSEGRTSGGVLWETQYF
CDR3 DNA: TGTGCCAGCAGTGAGGGTCGGACTAGCGGGGGGGTATTGTGGGAGACCCAGTACTTC

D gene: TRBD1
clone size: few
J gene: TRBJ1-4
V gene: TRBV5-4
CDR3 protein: CASSPGGIRTNEKLFF
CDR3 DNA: TGTGCCAGCAGCCCAGGGGGCATCAGAACTAATGAAAAACTGTTTTTT

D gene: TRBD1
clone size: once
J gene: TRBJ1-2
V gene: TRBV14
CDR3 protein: CASSPWGRGYGYPF
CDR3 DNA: TGTGCCAGCAGCCCCTGGGGCAGGGGGTATGGCTACCCCTTC

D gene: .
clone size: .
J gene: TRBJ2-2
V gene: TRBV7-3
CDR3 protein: CASSQDTGELFF
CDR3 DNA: TGTGCCAGCAGCCAGGACACCGGGGAGCTGTTTTTT

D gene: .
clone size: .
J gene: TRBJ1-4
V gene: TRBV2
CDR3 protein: CASPRTTDEKLFF
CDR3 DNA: TGTGCCAGCCCACGGACAACTGATGAAAAACTGTTTTTT

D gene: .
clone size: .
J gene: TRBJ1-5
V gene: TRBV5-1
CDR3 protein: CASSPFPDSIFYSNQPQHF
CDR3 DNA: TGCGCCAGCAGCCCCTTCCCGGACAGCATTTTTTATAGCAATCAGCCCCAGCATTTT

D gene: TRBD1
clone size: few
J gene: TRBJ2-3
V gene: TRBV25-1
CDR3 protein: CASSEYRSGGGADTQYF
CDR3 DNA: TGTGCCAGCAGTGAATACCGGTCAGGGGGCGGCGCAGATACGCAGTATTTT

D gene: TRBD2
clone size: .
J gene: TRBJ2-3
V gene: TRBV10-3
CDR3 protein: CAISELAGTSTDTQYF
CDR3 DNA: TGTGCCATCAGTGAACTAGCGGGGACTAGCACAGATACGCAGTATTTT

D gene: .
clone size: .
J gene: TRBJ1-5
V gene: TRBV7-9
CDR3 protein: CASSSDFFPQHF
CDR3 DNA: TGTGCCAGCAGCTCAGACTTTTTTCCCCAGCATTTT

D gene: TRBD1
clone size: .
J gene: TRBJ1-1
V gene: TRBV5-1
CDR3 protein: CASSLVGQGTNTEAFF
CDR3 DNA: TGCGCCAGCAGCTTGGTGGGACAGGGTACTAACACTGAAGCTTTCTTT

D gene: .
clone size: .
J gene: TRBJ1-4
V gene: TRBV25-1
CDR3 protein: CASGTPKEGKLFF
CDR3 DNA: TGTGCCAGCGGAACACCCAAAGAGGGAAAACTGTTTTTT

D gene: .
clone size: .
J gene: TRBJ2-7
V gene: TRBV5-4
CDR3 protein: CASSLARSYEQYF
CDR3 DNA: TGTGCCAGCAGCTTGGCCCGGTCCTACGAGCAGTACTTC

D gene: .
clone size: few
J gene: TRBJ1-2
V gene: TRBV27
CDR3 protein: CASSPGKNYGYTF
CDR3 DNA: TGTGCCAGCAGCCCCGGGAAAAACTATGGCTACACCTTC

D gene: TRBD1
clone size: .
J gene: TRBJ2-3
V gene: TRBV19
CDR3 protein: CASSNDRGTDTQYF
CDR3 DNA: TGTGCCAGTAGTAATGACAGGGGGACAGATACGCAGTATTTT

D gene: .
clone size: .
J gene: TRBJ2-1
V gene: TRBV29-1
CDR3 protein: CSVHLRDSYNEQFF
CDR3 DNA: TGCAGCGTTCATCTGCGGGACTCCTACAATGAGCAGTTCTTC

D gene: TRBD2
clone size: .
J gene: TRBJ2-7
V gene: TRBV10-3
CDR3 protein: CAISGTSGSYEQYF
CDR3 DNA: TGTGCCATCAGTGGGACTAGCGGGAGCTACGAGCAGTACTTC

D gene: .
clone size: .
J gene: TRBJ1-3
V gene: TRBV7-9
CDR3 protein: CASSSVNYGNTIYF
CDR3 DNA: TGTGCCAGCAGCTCGGTAAATTACGGAAACACCATATATTTT

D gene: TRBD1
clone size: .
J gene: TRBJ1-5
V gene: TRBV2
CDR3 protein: CASTTGTVFGNQPQHF
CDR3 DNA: TGTGCCAGCACCACTGGGACAGTTTTTGGCAATCAGCCCCAGCATTTT

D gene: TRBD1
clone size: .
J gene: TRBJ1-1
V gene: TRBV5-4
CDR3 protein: CASRYEQGVGEAFF
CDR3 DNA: TGTGCCAGCAGGTACGAACAGGGGGTTGGTGAAGCTTTCTTT

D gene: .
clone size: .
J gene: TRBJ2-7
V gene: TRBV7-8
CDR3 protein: CASSLARDSNYEQYF
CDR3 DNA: TGTGCCAGCAGCTTAGCGAGGGACTCAAACTACGAGCAGTACTTC

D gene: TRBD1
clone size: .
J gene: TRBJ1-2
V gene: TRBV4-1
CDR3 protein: CASSQDWTGSNYGYTF
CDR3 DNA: TGCGCCAGCAGCCAAGATTGGACAGGGAGTAACTATGGCTACACCTTC

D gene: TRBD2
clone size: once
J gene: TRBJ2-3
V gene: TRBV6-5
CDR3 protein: CASNKRGVTDTQYF
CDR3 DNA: TGTGCCAGCAATAAGCGGGGGGTCACAGATACGCAGTATTTT

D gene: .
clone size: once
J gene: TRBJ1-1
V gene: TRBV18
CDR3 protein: CASSATENTEAFF
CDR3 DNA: TGTGCCAGCTCAGCGACAGAGAACACTGAAGCTTTCTTT

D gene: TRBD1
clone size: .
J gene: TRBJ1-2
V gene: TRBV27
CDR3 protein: CASRTGNPNYGYTF
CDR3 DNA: TGTGCCAGCAGGACAGGGAACCCAAACTATGGCTACACCTTC

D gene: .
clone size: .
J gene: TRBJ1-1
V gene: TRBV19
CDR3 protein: CASTPRLLVAPNTEAFF
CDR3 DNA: TGTGCCAGTACCCCTCGACTTCTGGTGGCCCCGAACACTGAAGCTTTCTTT

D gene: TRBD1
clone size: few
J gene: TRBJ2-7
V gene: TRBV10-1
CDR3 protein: CASSPGTGVSYEQYF
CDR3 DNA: TGCGCCAGCAGTCCCGGGACAGGGGTTTCCTACGAGCAGTACTTC

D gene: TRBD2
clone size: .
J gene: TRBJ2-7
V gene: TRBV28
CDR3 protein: CASSTTLAGPDEQYF
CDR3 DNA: TGTGCCAGCAGTACAACCTTAGCGGGACCGGACGAGCAGTACTTC

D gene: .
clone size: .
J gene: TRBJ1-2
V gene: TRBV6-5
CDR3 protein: CASRDRYGSGYTF
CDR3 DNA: TGTGCCAGCAGGGACCGGTATGGGAGTGGCTACACCTTC